What follows describes a single T cell receptor beta chain. What it binds is unknown. Noted treatment: approximately nine-day PBMC culture with coronavirus spike peptide pools or control peptides (ViraFEST assay). Roughly 2 million PBMCs per well were cultured with approximately 9.8 IU/ml IL-2 and 8.5 to 10 ug/ml peptide pools. These data belong to a study of vaccination and CD4 T cells after COVID-19. An Oncomine TCR Beta short-read assay was used to sequence the DNA from cultured CD4+ T cells. TCRdb fed the PCR reads into MiXCR, producing one record per CDR3 protein. The table shows 9,000 to 13,000 distinct CDR3 sequences, with around 77% occurring only once. The length of the CDR3 is 13 residues. The V gene end was trimmed by 5 bases and the J gene end by 9 bases; junction bases not matched to a gene: 7. Germline V gene sequence: CDR1 MNHNS, CDR2 SASEGT.

This sequence joins TRBV6-1 and TRBJ1-1; 9 positions agree with TRBD1. The source material was CD4+ T cells from blood, cultured in vitro. This TCR came from a human donor who had recovered from COVID-19. In nucleotides, the CDR3 is TGTGCCAGCAGTAAACCTAACAGGGGGCAAGCTTTCTTT. This encodes CASSKPNRGQAFF.